Listed here is a single T cell receptor beta chain. This CDR3 contains 13 residues. V lost 5 bases and J lost 10, with 15 bases in between. Germline V gene data show CDR1 as SGHAT and CDR2 as FQNNGV. Each CDR3 protein is one row after TCRdb ran MiXCR on the RT-PCR reads. The sample records about 680,000 distinct CDR3 sequences, about 14% being singletons. This receptor was taken from a female donor in good health, serving as a healthy control. Sequences were obtained from memory CD4+ T cells from blood. The chain employs TRBV11-2 and TRBJ2-1; D remains ambiguous. The CDR3 region has the DNA TGTGCCAGCAGCCCCGCGTCAGGTGGCGAGCAGTTCTTC. Protein sequence: CASSPASGGEQFF.